Following are 14 T cell receptor beta chains from one sample sequenced in a study of vaccination effects on CD4 cells after COVID-19. Their recognized antigens are unknown. The method was immunoSEQ multiplex PCR; TCRdb's version includes in-frame clones alone and lacks a portion of them. The repertoire consists of 73,000 or so clones, with about 78% occurring once and the leading ten covering over 9.5%. Before sequencing took place, the ViraFEST assay used viral peptide pools to expand antigen-specific CD4+ T cells. When 10 to 11 days of culture had elapsed, CD4+ T cells were isolated. In the vaccine recipients, nucleocapsid antibodies were negative and there was no prior SARS-CoV-2 infection. This specimen consisted of CD4+ T cells from PBMCs cultured with SARS-CoV-2 spike peptides, obtained before COVID-19 vaccination. All receptors derive from a human donor who received a COVID-19 vaccine.

The CDR3: CASSPKQGRGIYGYTF. In nucleotides, the CDR3 is TGTGCCAGCAGCCCTAAACAGGGACGGGGCATTTATGGCTACACCTTC. The chain couples TRBV7-8 to TRBJ1-2; TRBD1 might be the D (6 bases). Germline V lookup: CDR1 SGHVS, CDR2 FQNEAQ. V shed 5 bases and J shed 5 bases, with 21 bases lying between them. CDR3 length: 16 residues.

The chain is built from TRBV5-1 and TRBJ2-5, with D perhaps matching TRBD2 (5 bases). The CDR3 length is 15 residues. Trimming removed 4 bases at V and 3 bases at J, with 16 bases between. CDR1 SGHRS and CDR2 YFSETQ come from the germline V gene. The CDR3 here is CASSILGHKEETQYF. The CDR3 DNA reads TGCGCCAGCAGCATACTAGGCCATAAAGAAGAGACCCAGTACTTC. Using reference TRBV5-1 and TRBJ2-5 for the parts outside the CDR3, the full variable domain is KAGVTQTPRYLIKTRGQQVTLSCSPISGHRSVSWYQQTPGQGLQFLFEYFSETQRNKGNFPGRFSGRQFSNSRSEMNVSTLELGDSALYLCASSILGHKEETQYFGPGTRLLVL.

A single count supports this clone. The chain uses TRBV7-2 and TRBJ2-7, with a weak D call TRBD2 (7 bases). V was shortened by 1 base and J by 2 bases, with 15 bases between the two germline ends. CDR1 and CDR2 from the germline V gene are SGHTA and FQGNSA. The length of the CDR3 is 16 residues. CDR3 in amino acids: CASSLGGGTHTYEQYV. CDR3 nucleotides: TGTGCCAGCAGCTTAGGGGGGGGGACACATACCTACGAGCAGTACGTC.

The chain employs TRBV28 and TRBJ1-1; D is unresolved. Trimming shortened V by 7 bases and J by 0 bases, and 9 bases separated the two germline ends. CDR1 MDHEN and CDR2 SYDVKM come from the germline V gene. The CDR3 runs 13 residues. CDR3 nucleotide sequence: TGTGCCAGCATGAGTAGGGTGAACACTGAAGCTTTCTTT. This sequence encodes CASMSRVNTEAFF.

This chain uses TRBV4-1 with TRBJ1-2; D is perhaps TRBD1 (6 bases). With 0 bases removed from V and 2 bases from J, the gap between germline ends came to 7 bases. Germline V gene lookup returns CDR1 MGHRA and CDR2 YSYEKL. The CDR3 has 14 residues. CDR3 amino acids: CASSQEQGNYGYTF. Here the CDR3 DNA reads TGCGCCAGCAGCCAAGAGCAGGGGAACTATGGCTACACCTTC.

This clone was seen just once. The chain joins TRBV11-3 to TRBJ2-3; TRBD1 is a possible D gene (6 bases). The CDR3 totals 14 residues. Germline values: CDR1 SGHNT, CDR2 YENEEA. The V and J ends lost 5 bases and 0 bases respectively, with 9 bases between them. The CDR3 nucleotides read TGTGCCAGCAGCAGGACAGCTAGCACAGATACGCAGTATTTT. Amino acids: CASSRTASTDTQYF. Supplemented by reference TRBV11-3 and TRBJ2-3, the full variable domain reads EAGVVQSPRYKIIEKKQPVAFWCNPISGHNTLYWYLQNLGQGPELLIRYENEEAVDDSQLPKDRFSAERLKGVDSTLKIQPAELGDSAVYLCASSRTASTDTQYFGPGTRLTVL.

This rearrangement joins TRBV11-2 to TRBJ2-1; TRBD2 matches at 9 bases. Germline V gives CDR1 SGHAT, CDR2 FQNNGV. The CDR3 totals 14 residues. V shed 8 bases and J 4 bases; nucleotides not matched to a gene: 6. CDR3: CASCLAGLYNEQFF. For the CDR3, the DNA is TGTGCCAGCTGTCTAGCGGGGCTATACAATGAGCAGTTCTTC.

Written as DNA, the CDR3 is TGTGCCAGCAGCTCTACTAGAGAGTCGGAGACCCAGTACTTC. Translation gives CASSSTRESETQYF. V gene TRBV7-3 combines with J gene TRBJ2-5; weak D call: TRBD2 (5 bases). The CDR3 is 14 amino acids. Germline V gene data show CDR1 as SGHTA and CDR2 as FQGTGA. V lost 4 bases and J 5 bases, leaving 14 bases between the germline ends.

The chain has TRBV24-1 and TRBJ2-2; no reliable D call. The CDR3 extends over 14 amino acids. V was clipped by 7 bases and J by 3 bases, with 11 bases between them. CDR1 is KGHDR, CDR2 SFDVKD, per germline. In nucleotides, the CDR3 is TGTGCCACCAGAACTAACGCCGACACCGGGGAGCTGTTTTTT. It specifies CATRTNADTGELFF.

This clone was recorded once. The chain is built from TRBV2 and TRBJ1-1; 8 bases line up with TRBD1. This CDR3 region has 14 residues. V trimming: 7 bases; J trimming: 1 base; junction bases outside the gene matches: 5. Germline V gene lookup returns CDR1 SNHLY and CDR2 FYNNEI. CDR3 nucleotide sequence: TGTGCCAGCACTCTCGGGACAGGGAACACTGAAGCTTTCTTT. Translated: CASTLGTGNTEAFF. Looking up the rest from reference TRBV2 and TRBJ1-1 gives the full variable domain: EPEVTQTPSHQVTQMGQEVILRCVPISNHLYFYWYRQILGQKVEFLVSFYNNEISEKSEIFDDQFSVERPDGSNFTLKIRSTKLEDSAMYFCASTLGTGNTEAFFGQGTRLTVV.

The chain has TRBV5-1 and TRBJ2-3; D unresolved. Germline CDR1 SGHRS, CDR2 YFSETQ. Trimming took off 0 bases at V and 5 bases at J, with 13 bases between the two ends. This CDR3 spans 15 amino acids. CDR3 nucleotides: TGCGCCAGCAGCTTGGGGGGTTTTGCAGGAGATACGCAGTATTTT. Translated, it gives CASSLGGFAGDTQYF.

This clone was seen only a few times. CDR3 nucleotides: TGTGCCAGTAGTCCAAAGACAGGGGGCAGTTCACCCCTCCACTTT. Its translation: CASSPKTGGSSPLHF. This rearrangement joins TRBV19 to TRBJ1-6; TRBD1 aligns across 10 bases. This CDR3 contains 15 residues. Trimming cost V 5 bases and J 9 bases; bases outside gene matches: 7. Germline V CDR1 and CDR2: LNHDA, SQIVND (reference sequence).

The rearrangement joins TRBV2 to TRBJ2-1; 12 nucleotides line up with TRBD2. Per the germline V gene, CDR1 is SNHLY and CDR2 is FYNNEI. V shed 5 bases and J 9 bases; nucleotides not matched to a gene: 5. This CDR3 has 14 residues. CDR3 sequence: CASSRTSGEAEQFF. Written as DNA, the CDR3 is TGTGCCAGCAGTAGGACTAGCGGGGAGGCTGAGCAGTTCTTC.

V gene TRBV2 combines with J gene TRBJ1-5; no clear D gene. V lost 8 bases and J 2 bases, leaving 16 bases between the germline ends. Germline V gene sequence: CDR1 SNHLY, CDR2 FYNNEI. The CDR3 runs 15 residues. The CDR3 nucleotides read TGTGCCAGCGTTTCAGATCGCTGGGGCAATCAGCCCCAGCATTTT. It is translated as CASVSDRWGNQPQHF.